Listed here are 28 T cell receptor beta chains from one sample, sequenced in a study of blood T cells in healthy people across ages. Together with a sample-barcoded 5' primer, a J-beta primer mix was included in a second PCR lasting roughly 6 to 12 cycles. A single record per CDR3 protein comes from TCRdb applying MiXCR to the 5' RACE reads. The sample yields 450,000 to 700,000 distinct CDR3 sequences, roughly a quarter seen once. Material for sequencing was blood. Receptors originate from a woman aged 70 to 79 in good health.

Comment on this clonotype: Sequence at one end of the junction differs from germline and may be a read error. The chain combines TRBV6-6 with TRBJ2-7; possibly TRBD1 for D (5 bases). The CDR3 totals 15 residues. The germline CDR1 and CDR2 sequences are MNHNY and SVGAGI (reference sequence). Written as DNA, the CDR3 is TGTACCAGCAGTTACTCAGGTCAGGGCTCCTACGAGCAGTACTTC. Translation gives CTSSYSGQGSYEQYF.

Only a few counts were recorded for this clonotype. CDR3: CSATPGAGKNIQYF. The DNA of the CDR3 is TGCAGTGCAACGCCAGGGGCAGGCAAAAACATTCAGTACTTC. This sequence joins TRBV20-1 and TRBJ2-4; D might be TRBD1 (6 bases). Deletions cut 6 bases from V and 3 bases from J, with 15 bases between. CDR1 DFQATT and CDR2 SNEGSKA come from the germline V gene (reference sequence). This CDR3 comprises 14 residues.

The gene calls are TRBV29-1 and TRBJ2-5; TRBD1 agrees at 8 bases. The CDR3 contains 14 residues. V shed 3 bases, J shed 5 bases, and the junction held 8 bases outside the gene matches. CDR1 is SQVTM and CDR2 is ANQGSEA in the germline V gene. CDR3 region: CSVDRPTGVETQYF. CDR3 DNA: TGCAGCGTTGATAGGCCGACAGGGGTGGAGACCCAGTACTTC.

The chain joins TRBV20-1 to TRBJ2-7; the match to TRBD1 covers 9 bases. J was trimmed by 7 bases and V by 3 bases; bases with no gene match: 10. Germline CDR1 reads DFQATT; CDR2 reads SNEGSKA (reference sequence). CDR3 length equals 14 residues. CDR3 in DNA: TGCAGTGCTAGGGACAGGGGAACCTCTGTAGAGCAGTACTTC. This codes for CSARDRGTSVEQYF.

This chain joins TRBV5-6 and TRBJ1-1, with 8 bases identical to TRBD1. The CDR3 runs 16 residues. Germline V gene sequence: CDR1 SGHDT, CDR2 YYEEEE. After removal of 5 bases from V and 2 bases from J, the junction contained 11 bases not matched to a gene. Written as DNA, the CDR3 is TGTGCCAGCAGGTCCGGGACAGGAGGGTTTAACACTGAAGCTTTCTTT. This codes for CASRSGTGGFNTEAFF.

As regards this clonotype: Germline is not matched at one junction end, which may reflect a read error. This sequence joins TRBV12-3 or TRBV12-4 and TRBJ2-3, with D perhaps matching TRBD2 (6 bases). CDR3 length: 14 residues. CDR3 loop: CASDMGLGGDAQYF. For the CDR3, the DNA is TGTGCCAGCGACATGGGACTGGGGGGAGATGCGCAATATTTT.

The V gene is TRBV6-1, the J gene TRBJ2-1; 7 bases line up with TRBD2. The CDR3 spans 15 residues. Germline V gene sequence: CDR1 MNHNS, CDR2 SASEGT. The V gene end was trimmed by 4 bases and the J gene end by 6 bases; junction bases not matched to a gene: 9. CDR3 in amino acids: CASSGGTTVGNEQFF. DNA of the CDR3: TGTGCCAGCAGTGGCGGGACTACCGTCGGCAATGAGCAGTTCTTC.

The chain recombines TRBV9 with TRBJ1-4; D remains ambiguous. Germline V lookup: CDR1 SGDLS, CDR2 YYNGEE. V lost 4 bases and J 10 bases, leaving 14 bases between the germline ends. This CDR3 region has 13 residues. The CDR3 nucleotides read TGTGCCAGCAGCCCTCAGCCCGGAGGAAAACTGTTTTTT. Its protein product is CASSPQPGGKLFF.

The rearrangement joins TRBV4-1 to TRBJ2-3; 11 nucleotides align to TRBD2. The trim removed 0 bases at V and 11 bases at J, leaving 4 bases unmatched. Germline assignment: CDR1 MGHRA and CDR2 YSYEKL. The CDR3 covers 14 residues. Here the CDR3 reads CASSQEGGLAEQYF. In nucleotides, the CDR3 is TGCGCCAGCAGCCAAGAGGGGGGACTAGCGGAGCAGTATTTT.

In its sample, this clonotype was seen a few times. The V call is TRBV6-6, the J call TRBJ2-2; 11 nucleotides agree with TRBD1. CDR3 length equals 15 residues. J was trimmed by 8 bases and V by 7 bases; bases with no gene match: 9. Germline V gene lookup returns CDR1 MNHNY and CDR2 SVGAGI (reference sequence). The CDR3 region has the DNA TGTGCCAGCACCCCATCCGGACAGGGGGCTGGGGAGCTGTTTTTT. Its translation is CASTPSGQGAGELFF.

This chain uses TRBV2 with TRBJ1-4; 9 bases fit TRBD1. CDR1 is SNHLY and CDR2 is FYNNEI in the germline V gene. Trimming at V came to 6 bases and at J to 7 bases, leaving 6 bases not matched to a gene. The CDR3 runs 14 residues. The CDR3 loop is CASRFGTGREKLFF. CDR3 coding DNA: TGTGCCAGCAGGTTCGGGACAGGGCGTGAAAAACTGTTTTTT. Combining the CDR3 with reference TRBV2 and TRBJ1-4 gives the whole variable domain EPEVTQTPSHQVTQMGQEVILRCVPISNHLYFYWYRQILGQKVEFLVSFYNNEISEKSEIFDDQFSVERPDGSNFTLKIRSTKLEDSAMYFCASRFGTGREKLFFGSGTQLSVL.

J is TRBJ2-1 and V is TRBV20-1; D perhaps matches TRBD2 (7 bases). The germline gives CDR1 DFQATT, CDR2 SNEGSKA (reference sequence). The CDR3 loop spans 17 amino acids. Trimming removed 1 base at V and 0 bases at J, with 16 bases between. CDR3 bases: TGCAGTGCTAGAGGAGGGGGACTACCTTACTCCTACAATGAGCAGTTCTTC. This codes for CSARGGGLPYSYNEQFF.

The J gene is TRBJ1-4, the V gene TRBV21-1; TRBD1, the D gene given by the table, was not confirmed from the DNA. TRBV21-1 represents a pseudogene. This CDR3 region has 15 residues. Here the CDR3 DNA reads TGTGCCAGCAGCAAAATGGGGACAGGGGATGATGAACTGTTTTTT. Translating it yields CASSKMGTGDDELFF.

CDR3 sequence reads: CATSRDSRLEQFF. As DNA, the CDR3 is TGTGCCACCAGCAGAGATTCCCGCTTGGAGCAGTTCTTC. The V gene is TRBV15, the J gene TRBJ2-5; D is ambiguous. The DNA matches TRBJ2-1 better at its end, which makes the J call doubtful. The CDR3 covers 13 residues. The germline gives CDR1 LNHNV, CDR2 YYDKDF (reference sequence).

The genes are TRBV3-1 and TRBJ1-6, with D maybe TRBD1 (5 bases). Germline V lookup: CDR1 LGHDT, CDR2 YNNKEL (reference sequence). The CDR3 is 16 residues long. Trimming took off 4 bases at V and 5 bases at J, with 15 bases between the two ends. The chain's CDR3 is CASSPNWGPDNSPLHF. The CDR3 nucleotides are TGTGCCAGCAGCCCTAACTGGGGACCCGATAATTCACCCCTCCACTTT.

V usage is TRBV10-3 and J usage is TRBJ1-3, with no clear D. The V gene's germline CDR1 is ENHRY and CDR2 SYGVKD. V dropped 2 bases and J dropped 0 bases, with 8 bases sitting between them. The CDR3 spans 15 residues. The CDR3 coding sequence is TGTGCCATCAGTGAGACGGTTCTCTCTGGAAACACCATATATTTT. Its protein product is CAISETVLSGNTIYF.

The rearrangement links TRBV4-3 to TRBJ2-1; the match to TRBD2 covers 13 bases. CDR3 length: 17 residues. V shed 1 base, J shed 8 bases, and the junction held 8 bases outside the gene matches. Germline lookup yields CDR1 LGHNA and CDR2 YSLEER. The CDR3 is CASSQATSGGASHEQFF. The CDR3 DNA sequence: TGCGCCAGCAGCCAAGCTACTAGCGGGGGGGCCTCCCATGAGCAGTTCTTC.

This chain connects TRBV29-1 to TRBJ1-4; D may be TRBD1 (6 bases). The CDR3 has 13 amino acids. CDR1 is SQVTM and CDR2 is ANQGSEA in the germline V gene. Trimming took 1 base from V and 10 from J, leaving 13 bases between them. CDR3 DNA: TGCAGCGTTGAAGTCTGGGGACAAGGAAAACTGTTTTTT. Amino acid sequence: CSVEVWGQGKLFF.

In its sample, this clonotype was seen once. The chain joins TRBV9 to TRBJ2-1, with D unclear. Trimming shortened V by 0 bases and J by 9 bases, and 4 bases separated the two germline ends. Germline V gene lookup returns CDR1 SGDLS and CDR2 YYNGEE. There are 11 residues in the CDR3. This CDR3 is CASSVAGEQFF. CDR3 DNA: TGTGCCAGCAGCGTAGCGGGTGAGCAGTTCTTC.

This clonotype was detected many times. The V call is TRBV7-2, the J call TRBJ2-2; unclear D gene. The CDR3 consists of 13 residues. V dropped 6 bases and J dropped 6 bases, with 11 bases sitting between them. Germline CDR1 and CDR2: SGHTA and FQGNSA. CDR3 in amino acids: CASSDRVAGELFF. The CDR3 coding sequence is TGTGCCAGCAGTGATAGGGTGGCCGGGGAGCTGTTTTTT.

Notes on this clonotype: This may come from a read error, since a much larger clone is one base off. The genes are TRBV9 and TRBJ2-1, with D perhaps TRBD1 (6 bases). Gene TRBJ2-5 matches the end of the DNA better, so the J call may be wrong. Germline lookup yields CDR1 SGDLS and CDR2 YYNGEE. The CDR3 runs to 13 residues. As DNA, the CDR3 is TGTGCCAGCAGCGTACAGGGGAGAGAGACCCAGTACTTC. The encoded protein is CASSVQGRETQYF.

The chain links TRBV4-3 to TRBJ2-2; a possible D gene is TRBD2 (6 bases). The V gene's germline CDR1 is LGHNA and CDR2 YSLEER. The CDR3 covers 16 residues. V dropped 2 bases and J dropped 4 bases, with 14 bases sitting between them. The CDR3 DNA reads as TGCGCCAGCAGCCAACAAATGACAGCGGGCACCGGGGAGCTGTTTTTT. Protein sequence: CASSQQMTAGTGELFF.

In this sample, this clonotype turned up many times. This chain links TRBV20-1 with TRBJ2-7, with 8 bases identical to TRBD1. CDR1 and CDR2 from the germline V gene are DFQATT and SNEGSKA (reference sequence). J lost 2 bases, V lost 5 bases, and 8 bases had no gene match. This CDR3 spans 14 amino acids. The CDR3 spells CSAGRTGNPYEQYF. In DNA form, the CDR3 reads TGCAGTGCTGGAAGGACAGGGAACCCCTACGAGCAGTACTTC.

This clonotype was seen more than once but under ten times. This chain links TRBV24-1 with TRBJ2-3; 7 nucleotides align to TRBD2. Germline loops: CDR1 KGHDR, CDR2 SFDVKD. J lost 2 bases, V lost 4 bases, and 2 bases had no gene match. The CDR3 is 14 residues long. This CDR3 reads CATSDGGYTDTQYF. In nucleotides, the CDR3 is TGTGCCACCAGTGACGGGGGGTACACAGATACGCAGTATTTT.

As to this clonotype: Compared with germline, one end of the junction differs, possibly owing to a read error. The chain joins TRBV7-2 to TRBJ2-1, with D possibly matching TRBD1 (7 bases). Germline assignment: CDR1 SGHTA and CDR2 FQGNSA. The length of the CDR3 is 13 residues. The CDR3 here is CASNLRAGQEQFF. CDR3 bases: TGTGCCAGCAACTTACGGGCGGGACAGGAGCAGTTCTTC.

This clonotype has only a few counts. The chain combines TRBV3-1 with TRBJ1-2, with 8 nucleotides matching TRBD1. Unmatched junction bases numbered 1, after V lost 3 bases and J lost 4 bases. Looked up from germline, CDR1 is LGHDT and CDR2 is YNNKEL (reference sequence). The CDR3 loop spans 13 amino acids. The CDR3 nucleotides read TGTGCCAGCAGCCAGACAGGGGCCTATGGCTACACCTTC. Encoded protein: CASSQTGAYGYTF.

The rearrangement uses TRBV15 and TRBJ1-4; 7 bases are shared with TRBD1. This CDR3 has 15 amino acids. The germline V gene encodes CDR1 LNHNV and CDR2 YYDKDF (reference sequence). V was clipped by 3 bases and J by 11 bases; unmatched bases: 12. This CDR3 reads CATSSLRTGADKLFF. For the CDR3, the DNA is TGTGCCACCAGCAGTCTTCGGACAGGTGCTGACAAACTGTTTTTT.

This clonotype showed up just a few times. The V gene is TRBV24-1, the J gene TRBJ2-3; D is perhaps TRBD2 (5 bases). The CDR3 has 15 amino acids. Germline CDR1 is KGHDR and CDR2 is SFDVKD. Trimming cost V 4 bases and J 2 bases, with 12 bases left between them. This CDR3 is CATSDWGENTDTQYF. In DNA form, the CDR3 reads TGTGCCACCAGTGACTGGGGAGAGAACACAGATACGCAGTATTTT.